A selection of T cell receptor beta chains follows, all from one sample in a study of blood T cell repertoires in COVID-19. The data were produced by immunoSEQ multiplex PCR, yet TCRdb's version contains in-frame clones alone and is incomplete. The sample has 300,000 to 400,000 clones; around 90% are singletons. Sequenced sample: PBMCs or T cells enriched from blood (not recorded which). The receptors shown here come from a man in his thirties or forties who had recovered from COVID-19. Both conserved end residues are part of each CDR3. The D gene is left open where the match is weak. Clone size is not always given. Where it is, it says once, few, many or a class for expanded clones.

CDR3 protein | CDR3 DNA | clone size | D gene | J gene | V gene
CASSPTGGTFYGYTF | TGTGCCAGTAGTCCCACAGGGGGAACCTTCTATGGCTACACCTTC | . | TRBD1 | TRBJ1-2 | TRBV19
CASSPRDRQNTGELFF | TGTGCCAGCAGCCCTAGGGACAGGCAGAACACCGGGGAGCTGTTTTTT | . | TRBD1 | TRBJ2-2 | TRBV11-3
CATLDRVNTEAFF | TGTGCCACCCTGGACAGGGTGAACACTGAAGCTTTCTTT | . | TRBD1 | TRBJ1-1 | TRBV27
CASSLTGLPDSPLHF | TGCGCCAGCAGCTTGACAGGGTTACCAGATTCACCCCTCCACTTT | . | . | TRBJ1-6 | TRBV5-1
CASSLGTGGTGNTIYF | TGTGCCAGCTCTCTCGGGACAGGGGGCACTGGAAACACCATATATTTT | . | TRBD1 | TRBJ1-3 | TRBV18
CASRGQNYNEQFF | TGTGCCAGCAGGGGACAGAACTACAATGAGCAGTTCTTC | . | TRBD1 | TRBJ2-1 | TRBV7-3
CASSAGFGDSPLHF | TGTGCCAGTAGCGCAGGGTTTGGTGATTCACCCCTCCACTTT | once | . | TRBJ1-6 | TRBV19
CASSLTGTSGYNEQFF | TGTGCCAGCAGTTTAACCGGAACTAGCGGATACAATGAGCAGTTCTTC | once | TRBD2 | TRBJ2-1 | TRBV28
CAISSGTNTGELFF | TGTGCCATCAGCTCCGGGACGAACACCGGGGAGCTGTTTTTT | once | . | TRBJ2-2 | TRBV10-3
CATSRGFGLHQETQYF | TGTGCCACCAGCAGAGGTTTCGGGTTACACCAAGAGACCCAGTACTTC | . | . | TRBJ2-5 | TRBV15
CASSSRQASYEQYF | TGTGCCAGCAGCTCCCGACAGGCGTCCTACGAGCAGTACTTC | . | . | TRBJ2-7 | TRBV5-6
CASSLGAREKLFF | TGTGCCAGCAGCTTAGGGGCGCGTGAAAAACTGTTTTTT | . | . | TRBJ1-4 | TRBV7-8
CASSPLTGSTEAFF | TGCGCCAGCAGCCCACTGACAGGGAGTACTGAAGCTTTCTTT | . | TRBD1 | TRBJ1-1 | TRBV5-1
CASSVGWGGGTYNEQFF | TGTGCCAGCAGCGTAGGATGGGGAGGGGGAACCTACAATGAGCAGTTCTTC | . | . | TRBJ2-1 | TRBV9
CASSYDTYGYTF | TGTGCCAGCTCGTATGACACCTATGGCTACACCTTC | . | . | TRBJ1-2 | TRBV7-9
CATSDLLPAWYQETQYF | TGTGCCACCAGTGATTTGCTGCCAGCGTGGTACCAAGAGACCCAGTACTTC | . | . | TRBJ2-5 | TRBV24-1
CASSHSRGITDTQYF | TGTGCCAGCAGCCATTCTAGGGGGATCACAGATACGCAGTATTTT | . | . | TRBJ2-3 | TRBV5-5
CASSPGTGGRHETQYF | TGCGCCAGCAGCCCAGGGACAGGGGGGCGTCACGAGACCCAGTACTTC | . | TRBD1 | TRBJ2-5 | TRBV5-1
CASSQGGWDTQYF | TGTGCCAGCTCTCAGGGAGGGTGGGATACGCAGTATTTT | . | TRBD2 | TRBJ2-3 | TRBV3-1/TRBV3-2
CASSTGTGILNTEAFF | TGTGCCAGCAGCACCGGGACAGGGATTTTGAACACTGAAGCTTTCTTT | . | TRBD1 | TRBJ1-1 | TRBV3-1/TRBV3-2
CASSLGGDINGYTF | TGCGCCAGCAGCTTGGGAGGGGACATAAATGGCTACACCTTC | few | . | TRBJ1-2 | TRBV5-1
CASSQRTGGRDEQFF | TGTGCCAGCAGCCAGAGGACGGGGGGGCGAGATGAGCAGTTCTTC | . | TRBD2 | TRBJ2-1 | TRBV4-2
CASSHQGPGNTIYF | TGTGCCAGCAGTCACCAGGGGCCTGGAAACACCATATATTTT | . | . | TRBJ1-3 | TRBV2
CASSEGLAVPAYEQYF | TGCGCCAGCAGTGAGGGACTAGCGGTTCCCGCCTACGAGCAGTACTTC | . | TRBD2 | TRBJ2-7 | TRBV10-2
CASSSPLGMNTEAFF | TGTGCCAGCAGCTCCCCCCTAGGCATGAACACTGAAGCTTTCTTT | . | . | TRBJ1-1 | TRBV5-4
CASRRTAMPQHF | TGTGCCAGCAGAAGGACAGCCATGCCCCAGCATTTT | . | . | TRBJ1-5 | TRBV28
CASSILAGGSYEQYF | TGTGCCAGCAGCATACTAGCGGGGGGCTCCTACGAGCAGTACTTC | . | TRBD2 | TRBJ2-7 | TRBV5-4
CASSSRSGTGKLGQYF | TGTGCCAGCAGCTCTAGAAGCGGGACAGGGAAGCTAGGGCAGTACTTC | . | TRBD1 | TRBJ2-7 | TRBV5-6
CASSAGTGGYNEQFF | TGTGCCAGCAGTGCCGGGACAGGGGGCTACAATGAGCAGTTCTTC | . | TRBD1 | TRBJ2-1 | TRBV2
CASSLRQVYSGANVLTF | TGTGCCAGCAGTTTACGGCAGGTTTACTCTGGGGCCAACGTCCTGACTTTC | . | . | TRBJ2-6 | TRBV27
CASSRPGGETQYF | TGTGCCAGCAGTCGCCCCGGGGGAGAGACCCAGTACTTC | . | . | TRBJ2-5 | TRBV6-5
CASSLAGTDTQYF | TGCGCCAGCAGCTTGGCCGGTACAGATACGCAGTATTTT | . | . | TRBJ2-3 | TRBV5-1
CASSSRQSPSNQPQHF | TGTGCCAGCAGTTCCAGACAGTCTCCCAGCAATCAGCCCCAGCATTTT | . | . | TRBJ1-5 | TRBV2
CASSSDRVVRDEQFF | TGTGCCAGCTCTTCCGACAGGGTGGTTAGGGATGAGCAGTTCTTC | once | TRBD1 | TRBJ2-1 | TRBV18
CAISDVTRGSYEQYF | TGTGCCATCAGTGACGTGACCAGGGGGTCCTACGAGCAGTACTTC | . | TRBD1 | TRBJ2-7 | TRBV10-3
CASSPYSNSGNTIYF | TGTGCCAGCAGTCCCTACAGTAACTCTGGAAACACCATATATTTT | . | . | TRBJ1-3 | TRBV27
CASSQPGQVYGYTF | TGCGCCAGCAGCCAACCGGGACAGGTATATGGCTACACCTTC | . | TRBD1 | TRBJ1-2 | TRBV4-1